This entry features one TCR beta chain sequence. No antigen is known for it. These data originate in a study of blood T cells in healthy people across ages. PCR was performed a second time for roughly 7 to 11 cycles using a sample-barcoded 5' primer and a J-beta primer mix. Each cDNA was tagged by a template-switch adaptor containing 12 random nucleotides. No fewer than 3 million CDR3-containing paired-end reads came from each sample. One entry per CDR3 protein results from TCRdb running MiXCR on the 5' RACE reads. The table records under 800,000 distinct CDR3 sequences, about 40% of them present only once. Germline values: CDR1 SGHRS, CDR2 YFSETQ. This CDR3 has 15 amino acids. V gave up 2 bases and J gave up 6 bases; unmatched junction bases: 3. Notes on the study in general: With naive T cell percentage, TCR beta diversity showed a strong correlation.

This rearrangement joins TRBV5-1 to TRBJ2-1; 12 nucleotides match TRBD2. The material sequenced was blood. The source is a woman aged 55-70 years in good health. DNA for the CDR3: TGCGCCAGCAGCTTAACTAGCGGGAGGTTCAATGAGCAGTTCTTC. Translating it yields CASSLTSGRFNEQFF.